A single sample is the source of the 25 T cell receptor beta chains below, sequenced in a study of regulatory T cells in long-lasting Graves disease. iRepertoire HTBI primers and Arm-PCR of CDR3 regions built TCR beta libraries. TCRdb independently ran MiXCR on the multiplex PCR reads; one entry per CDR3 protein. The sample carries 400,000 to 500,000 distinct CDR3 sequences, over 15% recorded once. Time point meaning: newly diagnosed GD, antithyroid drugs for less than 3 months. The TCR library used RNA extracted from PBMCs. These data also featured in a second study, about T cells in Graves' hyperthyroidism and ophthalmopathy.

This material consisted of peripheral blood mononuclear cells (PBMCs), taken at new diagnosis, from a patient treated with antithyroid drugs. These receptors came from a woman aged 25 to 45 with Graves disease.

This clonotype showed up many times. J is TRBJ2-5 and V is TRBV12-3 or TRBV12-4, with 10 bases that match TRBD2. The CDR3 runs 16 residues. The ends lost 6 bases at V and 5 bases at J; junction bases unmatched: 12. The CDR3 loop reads CASSQAKAGGGETQYF. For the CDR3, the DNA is TGTGCCAGCAGCCAGGCAAAAGCGGGAGGGGGGGAGACCCAGTACTTC.

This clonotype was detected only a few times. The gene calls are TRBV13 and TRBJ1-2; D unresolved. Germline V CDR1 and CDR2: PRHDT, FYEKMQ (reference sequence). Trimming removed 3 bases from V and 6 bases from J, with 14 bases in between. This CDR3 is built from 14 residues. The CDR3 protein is CASSLLSVRNGYTF. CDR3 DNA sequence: TGTGCCAGCAGCTTGTTGTCAGTTCGCAATGGCTACACCTTC.

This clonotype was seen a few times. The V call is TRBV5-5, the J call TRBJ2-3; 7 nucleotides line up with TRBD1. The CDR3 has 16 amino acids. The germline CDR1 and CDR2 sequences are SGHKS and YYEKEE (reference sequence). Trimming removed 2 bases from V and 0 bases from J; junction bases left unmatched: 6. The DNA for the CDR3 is TGTGCCAGCAGCTTAGGGACAGACACTAGCACAGATACGCAGTATTTT. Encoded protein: CASSLGTDTSTDTQYF.

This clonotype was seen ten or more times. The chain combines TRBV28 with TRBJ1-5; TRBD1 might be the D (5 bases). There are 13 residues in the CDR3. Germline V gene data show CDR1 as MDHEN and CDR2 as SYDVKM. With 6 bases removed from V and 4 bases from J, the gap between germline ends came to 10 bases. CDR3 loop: CASRPYRNQPQHF. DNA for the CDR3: TGTGCCAGCAGACCCTACAGGAATCAGCCCCAGCATTTT.

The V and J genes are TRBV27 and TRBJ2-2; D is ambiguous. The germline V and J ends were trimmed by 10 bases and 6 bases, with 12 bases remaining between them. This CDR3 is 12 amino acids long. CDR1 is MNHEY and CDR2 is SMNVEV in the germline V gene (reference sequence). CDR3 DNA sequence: TGTGCCATCGCCCCCGGTTCCGGGGAGCTGTTTTTT. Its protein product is CAIAPGSGELFF.

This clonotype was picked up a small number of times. The CDR3 here is CASSIRVGELFF. In DNA, the CDR3 is TGTGCCAGCAGCATCAGGGTCGGGGAGCTGTTTTTT. J is TRBJ2-2 and V is TRBV5-4; D possibly corresponds to TRBD1 (5 bases). Germline CDR1 reads SGHNT; CDR2 reads YYREEE (reference sequence). The V and J ends lost 4 bases and 7 bases respectively, with 8 bases between them. The CDR3 has 12 residues.

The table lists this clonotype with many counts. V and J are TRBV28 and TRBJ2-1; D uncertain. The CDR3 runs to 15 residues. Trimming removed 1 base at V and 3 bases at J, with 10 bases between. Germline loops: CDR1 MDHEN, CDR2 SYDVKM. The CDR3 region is CASSLSGVNYNEQFF. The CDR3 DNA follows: TGTGCCAGCAGTTTATCGGGCGTAAACTACAATGAGCAGTTCTTC.

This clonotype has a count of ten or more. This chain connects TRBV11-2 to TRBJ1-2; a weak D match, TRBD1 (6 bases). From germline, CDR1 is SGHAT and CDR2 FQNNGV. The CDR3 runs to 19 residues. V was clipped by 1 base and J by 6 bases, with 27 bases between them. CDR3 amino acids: CASSLAVSRRGTDLNGYTF. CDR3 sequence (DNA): TGTGCCAGCAGCTTAGCTGTTAGTAGGAGGGGGACGGATCTCAATGGCTACACCTTC.

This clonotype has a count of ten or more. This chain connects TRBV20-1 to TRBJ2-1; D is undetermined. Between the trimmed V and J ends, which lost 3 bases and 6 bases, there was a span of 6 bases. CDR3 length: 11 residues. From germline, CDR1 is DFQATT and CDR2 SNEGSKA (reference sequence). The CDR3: CSASPVNEQFF. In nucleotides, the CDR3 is TGCAGTGCTAGCCCAGTCAATGAGCAGTTCTTC.

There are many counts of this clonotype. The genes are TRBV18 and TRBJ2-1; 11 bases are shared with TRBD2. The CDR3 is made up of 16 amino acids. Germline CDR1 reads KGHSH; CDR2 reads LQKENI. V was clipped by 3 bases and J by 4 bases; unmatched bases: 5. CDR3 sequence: CASSPMTSGAYNEQFF. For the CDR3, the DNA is TGTGCCAGCTCACCGATGACTAGCGGGGCGTACAATGAGCAGTTCTTC.

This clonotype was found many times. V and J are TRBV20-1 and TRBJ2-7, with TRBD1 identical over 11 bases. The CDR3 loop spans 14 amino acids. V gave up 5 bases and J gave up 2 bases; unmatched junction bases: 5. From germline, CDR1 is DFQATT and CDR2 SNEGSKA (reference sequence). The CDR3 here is CSAPGQGETYEQYF. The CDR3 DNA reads TGCAGTGCTCCGGGACAGGGGGAGACCTACGAGCAGTACTTC.

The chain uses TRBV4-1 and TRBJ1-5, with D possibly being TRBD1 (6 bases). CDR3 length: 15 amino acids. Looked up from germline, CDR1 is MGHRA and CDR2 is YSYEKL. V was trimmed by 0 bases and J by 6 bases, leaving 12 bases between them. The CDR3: CASSQDLGGAQPQHF. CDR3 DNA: TGCGCCAGCAGCCAAGATTTGGGGGGGGCTCAGCCCCAGCATTTT.

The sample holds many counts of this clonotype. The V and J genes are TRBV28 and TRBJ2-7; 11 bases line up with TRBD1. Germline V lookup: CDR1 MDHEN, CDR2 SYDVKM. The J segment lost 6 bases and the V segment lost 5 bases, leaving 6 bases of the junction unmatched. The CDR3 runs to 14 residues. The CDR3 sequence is CASSPGQGVGEQYF. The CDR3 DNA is TGTGCCAGCAGTCCGGGACAGGGGGTCGGCGAGCAGTACTTC.

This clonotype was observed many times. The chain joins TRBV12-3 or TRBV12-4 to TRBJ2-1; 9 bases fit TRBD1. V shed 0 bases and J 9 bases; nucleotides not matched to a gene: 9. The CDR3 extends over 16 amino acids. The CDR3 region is CASSLARNRGRGEQFF. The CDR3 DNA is TGTGCCAGCAGTTTAGCGCGTAACAGGGGGCGAGGTGAGCAGTTCTTC.

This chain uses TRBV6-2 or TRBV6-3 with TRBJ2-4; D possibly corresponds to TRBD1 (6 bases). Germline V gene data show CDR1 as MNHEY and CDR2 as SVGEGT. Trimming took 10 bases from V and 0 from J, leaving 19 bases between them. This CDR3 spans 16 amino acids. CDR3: CATTVGQPLAKNIQYF. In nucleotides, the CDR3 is TGTGCCACTACGGTAGGACAGCCTCTAGCCAAAAACATTCAGTACTTC.

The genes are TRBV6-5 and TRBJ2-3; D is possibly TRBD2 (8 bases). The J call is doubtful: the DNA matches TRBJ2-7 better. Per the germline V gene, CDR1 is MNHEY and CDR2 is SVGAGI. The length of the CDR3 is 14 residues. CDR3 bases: TGTGCCAGCAGTTTGTCGGGAGGGGGCCGGGAGCAGTACTTC. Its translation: CASSLSGGGREQYF.

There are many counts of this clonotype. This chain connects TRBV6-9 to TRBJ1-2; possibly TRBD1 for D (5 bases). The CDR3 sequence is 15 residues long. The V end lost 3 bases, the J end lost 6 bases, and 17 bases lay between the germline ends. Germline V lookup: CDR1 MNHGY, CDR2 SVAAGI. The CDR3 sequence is CASSYQSVKGHGYTF. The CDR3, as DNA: TGTGCCAGCAGTTACCAGTCCGTAAAGGGGCATGGCTACACCTTC.

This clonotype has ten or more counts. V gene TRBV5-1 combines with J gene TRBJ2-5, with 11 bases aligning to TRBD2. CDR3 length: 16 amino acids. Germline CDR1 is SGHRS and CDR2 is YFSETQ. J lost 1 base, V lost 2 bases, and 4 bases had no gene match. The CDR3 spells CASSFSGLAGQETQYF. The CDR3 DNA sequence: TGCGCCAGCAGCTTCTCCGGACTAGCGGGCCAAGAGACCCAGTACTTC.

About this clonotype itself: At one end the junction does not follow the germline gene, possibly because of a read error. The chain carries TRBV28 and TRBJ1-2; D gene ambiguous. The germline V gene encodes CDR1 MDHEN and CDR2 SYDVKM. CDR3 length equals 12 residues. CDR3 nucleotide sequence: TGTGCCACCAGTTCACAATACTATGGCTACACCTTC. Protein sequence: CATSSQYYGYTF.

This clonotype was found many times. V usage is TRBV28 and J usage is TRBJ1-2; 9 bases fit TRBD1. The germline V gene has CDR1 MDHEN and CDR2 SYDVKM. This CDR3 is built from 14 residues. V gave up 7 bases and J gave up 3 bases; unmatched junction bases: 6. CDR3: CASTLGQGHYGYTF. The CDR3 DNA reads TGTGCCAGCACCCTGGGACAGGGACACTATGGCTACACCTTC.

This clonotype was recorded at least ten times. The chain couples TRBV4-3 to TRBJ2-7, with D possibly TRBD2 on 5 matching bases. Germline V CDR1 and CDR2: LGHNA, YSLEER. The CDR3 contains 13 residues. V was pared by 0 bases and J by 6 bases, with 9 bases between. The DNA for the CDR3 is TGCGCCAGCAGCCAAGACGGGGTCGGCGAGCAGTACTTC. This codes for CASSQDGVGEQYF.

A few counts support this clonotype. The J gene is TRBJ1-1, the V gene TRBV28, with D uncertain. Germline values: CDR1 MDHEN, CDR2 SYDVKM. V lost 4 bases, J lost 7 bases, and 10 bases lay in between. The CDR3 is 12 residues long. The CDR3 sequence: CASSSQYGEAFF. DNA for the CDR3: TGTGCCAGCAGTTCCCAGTATGGTGAAGCTTTCTTT.

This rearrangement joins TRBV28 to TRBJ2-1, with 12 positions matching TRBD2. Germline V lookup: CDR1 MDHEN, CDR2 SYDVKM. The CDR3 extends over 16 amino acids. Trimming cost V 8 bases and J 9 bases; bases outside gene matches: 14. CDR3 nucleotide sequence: TGTGCCAGCCACCAGACTAGCGGGAGCCTGGACAGTGAGCAGTTCTTC. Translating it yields CASHQTSGSLDSEQFF.

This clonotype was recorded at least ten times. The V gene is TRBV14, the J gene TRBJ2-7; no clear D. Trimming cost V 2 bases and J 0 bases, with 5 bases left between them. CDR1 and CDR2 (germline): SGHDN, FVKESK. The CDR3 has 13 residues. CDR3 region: CASSQLFSYEQYF. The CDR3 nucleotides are TGTGCCAGCAGCCAACTTTTCTCCTACGAGCAGTACTTC.

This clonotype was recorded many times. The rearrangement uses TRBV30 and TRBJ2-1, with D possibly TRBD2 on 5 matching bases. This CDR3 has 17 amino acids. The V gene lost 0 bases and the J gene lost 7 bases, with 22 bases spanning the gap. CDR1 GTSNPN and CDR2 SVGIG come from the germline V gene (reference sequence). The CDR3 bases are TGTGCCTGGAGTGTAATTGAGAGGGTTTCAATTGGGAATGAGCAGTTCTTC. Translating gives CAWSVIERVSIGNEQFF.